Below are 25 T cell receptor beta chains sequenced from a single sample in a study of cytomegalovirus exposure and HLA in healthy donors (dated by TCRdb to 2016 to 2017). Receptor libraries were prepared by the immunoSEQ multiplex PCR assay. What TCRdb holds here is the immuneACCESS table cut down to in-frame rearrangements. Part of the clones is not present; checked against another copy, under half of the missing clones reflect an unresolved V gene, and the others are unexplained. The sample table records under 250,000 clones; about 93% of these occur just once. The top ten clonotypes cover more than 1% of the sample. The sequencing sample was made of PBMCs. These receptors came from a woman younger than 35 in good health and CMV-seronegative.

V and J are TRBV7-9 and TRBJ2-1; D unclear. V lost 2 bases, J lost 8 bases, and 10 bases lay in between. Germline V CDR1 and CDR2: SEHNR, FQNEAQ (reference sequence). The CDR3 has 13 amino acids. The chain's CDR3 is CASSLIPRDEQFF. Here the CDR3 DNA reads TGTGCCAGCAGCTTAATTCCACGGGATGAGCAGTTCTTC.

The rearrangement uses TRBV28 and TRBJ1-2; TRBD1 matches at 7 bases. The trim removed 5 bases at V and 8 bases at J, leaving 17 bases unmatched. There are 16 residues in the CDR3. Per the germline V gene, CDR1 is MDHEN and CDR2 is SYDVKM. The CDR3 loop reads CASSSPADRVLGGYTF. In DNA form, the CDR3 reads TGTGCCAGCAGTAGCCCCGCCGACAGGGTCTTGGGCGGCTACACCTTC.

This clone was recorded once. V usage is TRBV9 and J usage is TRBJ1-4; 11 positions match TRBD1. The CDR3 extends over 20 amino acids. Unmatched junction bases numbered 14, after V lost 4 bases and J lost 0 bases. Germline V gene lookup returns CDR1 SGDLS and CDR2 YYNGEE. CDR3 residues: CASSSRWGTGGDATNEKLFF. The CDR3 DNA reads TGTGCCAGCAGCTCGAGGTGGGGGACAGGGGGTGATGCAACTAATGAAAAACTGTTTTTT. Complete variable domain (other parts from reference TRBV9 and TRBJ1-4): DSGVTQTPKHLITATGQRVTLRCSPRSGDLSVYWYQQSLDQGLQFLIQYYNGEERAKGNILERFSAQQFPDLHSELNLSSLELGDSALYFCASSSRWGTGGDATNEKLFFGSGTQLSVL.

The V gene is TRBV7-7, the J gene TRBJ2-1; 7 bases agree with TRBD2. Unmatched junction bases numbered 16, after V lost 5 bases and J lost 9 bases. CDR1 is SSHAT, CDR2 FNYEAQ, per germline (reference sequence). The CDR3 contains 16 residues. CDR3 coding DNA: TGTGCCAGCAGCATCGGGGGGAGCGGGAAGGTTTCTGAGCAGTTCTTC. Protein product: CASSIGGSGKVSEQFF.

The chain links TRBV15 to TRBJ2-1; D perhaps matches TRBD2 (5 bases). CDR1 and CDR2 (germline): LNHNV, YYDKDF (reference sequence). Trimming pared 0 bases from V and 6 bases from J, leaving 9 bases between. The CDR3 is made up of 14 amino acids. CDR3 DNA: TGTGCCACCAGCAGAGATCGGGGAAGCAATGAGCAGTTCTTC. The encoded protein is CATSRDRGSNEQFF.

The chain employs TRBV29-1 and TRBJ1-4; the D is unclear. Trimming stripped 8 bases from V and 8 bases from J, with 18 bases between. The CDR3 extends over 13 amino acids. From germline, CDR1 is SQVTM and CDR2 ANQGSEA. Here the CDR3 reads CSYLRGGGEKLFF. CDR3 nucleotides: TGCAGCTATCTACGGGGTGGAGGGGAAAAACTGTTTTTT.

The chain joins TRBV10-1 to TRBJ2-7, with 10 nucleotides matching TRBD1. The length of the CDR3 is 14 residues. Trimming removed 2 bases from V and 5 bases from J; junction bases left unmatched: 3. Germline CDR1 and CDR2: WNHNN and SYGVQD (reference sequence). The CDR3 coding sequence is TGCGCCAGCAGTGAGGACAGGGGGCGTCACGAGCAGTACTTC. This encodes CASSEDRGRHEQYF.

This chain uses TRBV5-1 with TRBJ2-4; TRBD1 might be the D (6 bases). The germline CDR1 and CDR2 sequences are SGHRS and YFSETQ. The CDR3 totals 16 residues. With 4 bases removed from V and 4 bases from J, the gap between germline ends came to 18 bases. CDR3 bases: TGCGCCAGCAGCGACACCCTGGACAGTACTAAAAACATTCAGTACTTC. Its protein is CASSDTLDSTKNIQYF.

The chain recombines TRBV19 with TRBJ2-7; 7 nucleotides agree with TRBD2. CDR3 size: 15 residues. In germline, CDR1 is LNHDA, CDR2 SQIVND (reference sequence). V shed 1 base and J 3 bases; nucleotides not matched to a gene: 6. CDR3 residues: CASSIAQASGYEQYF. The DNA of the CDR3 is TGTGCCAGTAGTATAGCCCAGGCTAGCGGCTACGAGCAGTACTTC. Full variable domain (outside the CDR3, taken from reference TRBV19 and TRBJ2-7): DGGITQSPKYLFRKEGQNVTLSCEQNLNHDAMYWYRQDPGQGLRLIYYSQIVNDFQKGDIAEGYSVSREKKESFPLTVTSAQKNPTAFYLCASSIAQASGYEQYFGPGTRLTVT.

This chain links TRBV25-1 with TRBJ2-5, with D possibly being TRBD1 (5 bases). The CDR3 totals 15 residues. CDR1 MGHDK and CDR2 SYGVNS come from the germline V gene. The ends were cut back, 6 bases at V and 0 bases at J, with 14 bases in the middle. The CDR3, as DNA: TGTGCCAGCAGGGAAACGACAGCGTACCAAGAGACCCAGTACTTC. This codes for CASRETTAYQETQYF.

The rearrangement links TRBV6-6 to TRBJ1-1; no definite D call. The CDR3 extends over 14 amino acids. V was cut by 0 bases and J by 3 bases, with 8 bases left in between. Germline assignment: CDR1 MNHNY and CDR2 SVGAGI (reference sequence). As DNA, the CDR3 is TGTGCCAGCAGTTACTCGGGGAGTCACACTGAAGCTTTCTTT. Protein: CASSYSGSHTEAFF.

The gene calls are TRBV5-1 and TRBJ1-1; D uncertain. Germline CDR1 and CDR2: SGHRS and YFSETQ. V shed 7 bases and J shed 0 bases, with 22 bases lying between them. The CDR3 consists of 17 residues. Here the CDR3 reads CASSSAPGYPMNTEAFF. DNA for the CDR3: TGCGCCAGCTCCTCAGCTCCCGGGTATCCTATGAACACTGAAGCTTTCTTT.

This clone was counted once. The V call is TRBV27, the J call TRBJ2-1; 11 bases map to TRBD2. Trimming took 1 base from V and 11 from J; bases not matched to a gene: 16. This CDR3 spans 18 amino acids. Germline V gene data show CDR1 as MNHEY and CDR2 as SMNVEV (reference sequence). CDR3 in amino acids: CASSLFSARLAGRNKQFF. CDR3 DNA: TGTGCCAGCAGTTTATTTTCCGCCCGACTAGCGGGAAGGAACAAGCAGTTCTTC.

The gene calls are TRBV30 and TRBJ2-1; TRBD2 matches at 16 bases. This CDR3 spans 18 amino acids. Looked up from germline, CDR1 is GTSNPN and CDR2 is SVGIG (reference sequence). V dropped 6 bases and J dropped 3; count of bases not matched to a gene: 11. The CDR3 sequence: CACESGTSGRGGYNEQFF. Here the CDR3 DNA reads TGTGCCTGTGAAAGCGGGACTAGCGGGAGGGGGGGCTACAATGAGCAGTTCTTC.

This clone was picked up a small number of times. The chain recombines TRBV7-2 with TRBJ1-6; D uncertain. The germline gives CDR1 SGHTA, CDR2 FQGNSA. V lost 0 bases and J 11 bases, leaving 11 bases between the germline ends. CDR3 size: 14 residues. The CDR3 spells CASSLARFYPPLHF. CDR3 DNA sequence: TGTGCCAGCAGCTTAGCTCGTTTTTATCCACCCCTCCACTTT.

The V gene is TRBV9, the J gene TRBJ2-5; tentatively, D is TRBD1 (7 bases). Germline-derived CDR1 and CDR2 are SGDLS and YYNGEE. V lost 3 bases to trimming and J lost 3 bases, with 12 bases between them. CDR3 length equals 14 residues. The CDR3, as DNA: TGTGCCAGCAGCGAGCAGGGGGGCGAAGAGACCCAGTACTTC. Encoded protein: CASSEQGGEETQYF.

V and J are TRBV30 and TRBJ2-4; 14 bases align to TRBD2. CDR1 and CDR2 (germline): GTSNPN, SVGIG (reference sequence). This CDR3 comprises 13 residues. With V trimmed by 7 bases and J by 11 bases, 7 bases remained unmatched. The DNA for the CDR3 is TGTGCCTTCGAGCCGGGACTAGCGGGAGTTCAGTACTTC. This encodes CAFEPGLAGVQYF.

This chain connects TRBV6-5 to TRBJ1-2; D may be TRBD1 (5 bases). CDR3 length equals 15 residues. Trimming removed 5 bases from V and 8 bases from J, with 21 bases in between. Germline V gene lookup returns CDR1 MNHEY and CDR2 SVGAGI. This chain's CDR3 is CASSTHSRRGGGYTF. Here the CDR3 DNA reads TGTGCCAGCAGTACTCACTCGAGGAGGGGCGGCGGCTACACCTTC.

V usage is TRBV9 and J usage is TRBJ2-5; D possibly corresponds to TRBD2 (5 bases). The CDR3 totals 14 residues. The V and J ends lost 4 bases and 5 bases respectively, with 15 bases between them. Per germline, CDR1 SGDLS and CDR2 YYNGEE. The CDR3 spells CASSHLASHETQYF. Here the CDR3 DNA reads TGTGCCAGCAGCCATCTAGCATCTCATGAGACCCAGTACTTC.

This clone was counted a single time. This chain connects TRBV15 to TRBJ1-5; perhaps TRBD1 as D (6 bases). CDR3 length: 15 residues. The germline V gene has CDR1 LNHNV and CDR2 YYDKDF (reference sequence). V lost 1 base, J lost 7 bases, and 14 bases lay in between. The CDR3 is CATSRGGQGIQPQHF. Written as DNA, the CDR3 is TGTGCCACCAGCAGAGGGGGGCAGGGCATCCAGCCCCAGCATTTT.

This chain connects TRBV7-9 to TRBJ2-7, with TRBD1 matching over 8 bases. J gave up 0 bases and V 5 bases, and 3 bases lay outside the gene matches. The germline CDR1 and CDR2 sequences are SEHNR and FQNEAQ (reference sequence). The CDR3 length is 14 residues. The CDR3 DNA follows: TGTGCCAGCAGCGGACAGGGACTCTCCTACGAGCAGTACTTC. It translates to CASSGQGLSYEQYF. Drawing the rest from reference TRBV7-9 and TRBJ2-7, the complete variable domain is DTGVSQNPRHKITKRGQNVTFRCDPISEHNRLYWYRQTLGQGPEFLTYFQNEAQLEKSRLLSDRFSAERPKGSFSTLEIQRTEQGDSAMYLCASSGQGLSYEQYFGPGTRLTVT.

The rearrangement links TRBV28 to TRBJ2-2; TRBD2 matches 12 bases. CDR1 is MDHEN and CDR2 is SYDVKM in the germline V gene. The CDR3 extends over 17 amino acids. With V trimmed by 4 bases and J by 5 bases, 8 bases remained unmatched. The CDR3 region has the DNA TGTGCCAGCAGTTCATCAACAGGACTAGCGGGGACCGGGGAGCTGTTTTTT. Protein: CASSSSTGLAGTGELFF.

This clone was recorded only once. The V and J genes are TRBV6-4 and TRBJ1-1; D is ambiguous. The V and J ends lost 3 bases and 4 bases respectively, with 9 bases between them. The CDR3 is 13 residues long. Germline CDR1 and CDR2: MRHNA and SNTAGT. In DNA, the CDR3 is TGTGCCAGCAGTGAAACGGTTCGCACTGAAGCTTTCTTT. The encoded protein is CASSETVRTEAFF.

The genes are TRBV6-5 and TRBJ1-1; D remains unclear. CDR1 and CDR2 (germline): MNHEY, SVGAGI. V was pared by 3 bases and J by 4 bases, with 15 bases between. The CDR3 loop spans 15 amino acids. The CDR3 DNA reads TGTGCCAGCAGTTATGACCATTCGGGGATCACTGAAGCTTTCTTT. It yields the protein CASSYDHSGITEAFF.

The chain combines TRBV7-8 with TRBJ2-3; 9 bases fit TRBD1. J gave up 3 bases and V 3 bases, and 10 bases lay outside the gene matches. Germline V gene sequence: CDR1 SGHVS, CDR2 FQNEAQ. This CDR3 spans 17 amino acids. CDR3 region: CASSLLTGGEGTDTQYF. The CDR3 coding sequence is TGTGCCAGCAGCTTGCTCACAGGGGGCGAGGGGACAGATACGCAGTATTTT.